These 7 T cell receptor beta chains came from one sample sequenced in a study of blood T cell repertoires in COVID-19. Measured with immunoSEQ multiplex PCR; TCRdb has only the in-frame clones, and not every one. The sample yields about 140,000 clones, 87% seen once. The sequenced material came from peripheral blood. The source is a man aged 50-59 years with active COVID-19.

V usage is TRBV6-5 and J usage is TRBJ1-2; D is possibly TRBD1 (6 bases). Germline V gene data show CDR1 as MNHEY and CDR2 as SVGAGI. The CDR3 sequence is 15 residues long. With 5 bases removed from V and 8 bases from J, the gap between germline ends came to 21 bases. The CDR3 region has the DNA TGTGCCAGCAGTCCACCTGCGGGGGCGCCTCTCGGCTACACCTTC. Its protein is CASSPPAGAPLGYTF.

This chain links TRBV3-1 (or the pseudogene TRBV3-2) with TRBJ1-6, with D maybe TRBD1 (5 bases). Germline V lookup: CDR1 LGHDT, CDR2 YNNKEL (reference sequence). The CDR3 extends over 15 amino acids. Trimming shortened V by 1 base and J by 9 bases, and 13 bases separated the two germline ends. The CDR3 coding sequence is TGTGCCAGCAGCCAAGGGTACAGGCTGGGTTCACCCCTCCACTTT. Translated, it gives CASSQGYRLGSPLHF.

This chain joins TRBV20-1 and TRBJ1-5; TRBD1 might be the D (6 bases). The CDR3 covers 18 residues. Per germline, CDR1 DFQATT and CDR2 SNEGSKA (reference sequence). V was trimmed by 3 bases and J by 0 bases, leaving 21 bases between them. Here the CDR3 DNA reads TGCAGTGCTAGTCCCCCGACCAACAGGGCCTATAGCAATCAGCCCCAGCATTTT. Protein: CSASPPTNRAYSNQPQHF.

This clone has just a few counts. The chain is built from TRBV5-4 and TRBJ1-1; weak D call: TRBD1 (5 bases). Germline CDR1 is SGHNT and CDR2 is YYREEE (reference sequence). With 3 bases removed from V and 7 bases from J, the gap between germline ends came to 16 bases. The CDR3 consists of 14 residues. The CDR3 spells CASSSRATGGEAFF. Here the CDR3 DNA reads TGTGCCAGCAGCTCAAGGGCCACCGGGGGTGAAGCTTTCTTT.

Of note for this clone: The junction does not match germline at one end; this may be a read error. The J gene is TRBJ1-1, the V gene TRBV7-7, with TRBD1 matching 9 bases. This CDR3 spans 17 amino acids. From germline, CDR1 is SSHAT and CDR2 FNYEAQ (reference sequence). CDR3 sequence reads: CASSSSGQGKRNTEAFF. Written as DNA, the CDR3 is TGTGCTAGCAGCTCGTCGGGACAGGGCAAAAGGAACACTGAAGCTTTCTTT.

The rearrangement links TRBV5-6 to TRBJ2-3; 9 bases map to TRBD2. V shed 3 bases and J 0 bases; nucleotides not matched to a gene: 8. The CDR3 contains 17 residues. Germline CDR1 is SGHDT and CDR2 is YYEEEE. CDR3 nucleotide sequence: TGTGCCAGCAGCTCCACCGGGACTAGCTTTAGCACAGATACGCAGTATTTT. It specifies CASSSTGTSFSTDTQYF.

The gene calls are TRBV10-3 and TRBJ1-2, with unresolved D. Germline CDR1 and CDR2: ENHRY and SYGVKD. V was cut by 3 bases and J by 4 bases, with 15 bases left in between. CDR3 length: 15 residues. Here the CDR3 reads CAISDSGRGSYGYTF. The DNA for the CDR3 is TGTGCCATCAGTGACAGTGGCAGAGGCTCCTATGGCTACACCTTC.